The 15 T cell receptor beta chains given below trace back to one sample, sequenced in a study of blood T cell repertoires in COVID-19. The method was immunoSEQ multiplex PCR; TCRdb's version includes in-frame clones alone and lacks a portion of them. The data contain about 150,000 clones, about four fifths of them singletons. The specimen was peripheral blood. The receptor source for this set is a woman aged 80 or over with acute or convalescent COVID-19.

The chain carries TRBV28 and TRBJ1-5; possibly TRBD1 for D (6 bases). This CDR3 region has 16 residues. Trimming left V 6 bases short and J 7 bases short, with 22 bases between. Germline V gene sequence: CDR1 MDHEN, CDR2 SYDVKM. CDR3 in DNA: TGTGCCAGCAGCCTAGGGGGGGGCAGGGACCTACAGCCCCAGCATTTT. Protein: CASSLGGGRDLQPQHF.

On this clone: Other nucleotide sequences in the sample specify the same CDR3. V gene TRBV27 combines with J gene TRBJ1-1; D is perhaps TRBD1 (5 bases). CDR3 length: 14 residues. The germline gives CDR1 MNHEY, CDR2 SMNVEV (reference sequence). Trimming removed 2 bases at V and 1 base at J, with 8 bases between. This CDR3 is CASSLQGGNTEAFF. DNA for the CDR3: TGTGCCAGCAGTTTACAGGGAGGGAACACTGAAGCTTTCTTT.

The J gene is TRBJ1-5, the V gene TRBV11-2; D ambiguous. Germline CDR1 and CDR2: SGHAT and FQNNGV. This CDR3 has 13 amino acids. Deletions cut 5 bases from V and 9 bases from J, with 14 bases between. The CDR3 reads CASSLRDWTPQHF. In nucleotides, the CDR3 is TGTGCCAGCAGCCTCCGGGATTGGACGCCCCAGCATTTT.

The CDR3 spells CASSPGQGSSYGYTF. The CDR3 coding sequence is TGTGCCAGCAGCCCGGGACAGGGGTCGAGCTATGGCTACACCTTC. V usage is TRBV6-5 and J usage is TRBJ1-2; 10 bases agree with TRBD1. Unmatched junction bases numbered 8, after V lost 6 bases and J lost 4 bases. The V gene's germline CDR1 is MNHEY and CDR2 SVGAGI. The CDR3 has 15 amino acids.

The V call is TRBV4-1, the J call TRBJ2-5; 9 bases are shared with TRBD2. Germline V gene lookup returns CDR1 MGHRA and CDR2 YSYEKL. V shed 1 base, J shed 7 bases, and the junction held 10 bases outside the gene matches. There are 16 residues in the CDR3. The DNA for the CDR3 is TGCGCCAGCAGCCAAGGGGCTAGCGGGGCCTTCCGGACCCAGTACTTC. Protein product: CASSQGASGAFRTQYF.

This sequence joins TRBV6-5 and TRBJ1-1, with D tentatively TRBD1 (6 bases). CDR3 length: 13 amino acids. The V gene lost 7 bases and the J gene lost 4 bases, with 13 bases spanning the gap. Germline assignment: CDR1 MNHEY and CDR2 SVGAGI. The CDR3 reads CASNQGSATEAFF. In DNA, the CDR3 is TGTGCCAGCAACCAGGGGTCGGCCACTGAAGCTTTCTTT.

There are a few counts of this clone. The chain joins TRBV3-1 (or the pseudogene TRBV3-2) to TRBJ2-7; TRBD2 is a possible D gene (5 bases). The CDR3 loop spans 13 amino acids. With 5 bases removed from V and 6 bases from J, the gap between germline ends came to 14 bases. The germline V gene has CDR1 LGHDT and CDR2 YNNKEL (reference sequence). The DNA of the CDR3 is TGTGCCAGCAGCTCAGCCGGTGGAGGCGAGCAGTACTTC. Protein: CASSSAGGGEQYF.

The J gene is TRBJ1-1, the V gene TRBV2; D call uncertain. CDR3 size: 13 residues. V was pared by 7 bases and J by 1 base, with 10 bases between. Germline CDR1 and CDR2: SNHLY and FYNNEI. CDR3: CASNDNPNTEAFF. CDR3 DNA: TGTGCCAGCAACGACAACCCGAACACTGAAGCTTTCTTT.

The chain recombines TRBV25-1 with TRBJ1-4; tentatively, D is TRBD1 (6 bases). V lost 4 bases, J lost 5 bases, and 17 bases lay in between. The CDR3 spans 16 residues. The germline gives CDR1 MGHDK, CDR2 SYGVNS. The CDR3 region has the DNA TGTGCCAGCAGTGGCTTGACAGGCGTAAGGAATGAAAAACTGTTTTTT. This sequence encodes CASSGLTGVRNEKLFF.

The rearrangement links TRBV9 to TRBJ1-1; TRBD1 matches 7 bases. The V gene end was trimmed by 3 bases and the J gene end by 1 base; junction bases not matched to a gene: 9. The CDR3 runs 16 residues. The germline CDR1 and CDR2 sequences are SGDLS and YYNGEE. CDR3 sequence (DNA): TGTGCCAGCAGCGGGCTGGGGACAGCCGGGAACACTGAAGCTTTCTTT. This sequence encodes CASSGLGTAGNTEAFF. Supplemented by reference TRBV9 and TRBJ1-1, the full variable domain reads DSGVTQTPKHLITATGQRVTLRCSPRSGDLSVYWYQQSLDQGLQFLIQYYNGEERAKGNILERFSAQQFPDLHSELNLSSLELGDSALYFCASSGLGTAGNTEAFFGQGTRLTVV.

The rearrangement joins TRBV18 to TRBJ1-1, with D perhaps matching TRBD1 (6 bases). Trimming removed 4 bases from V and 7 bases from J, with 16 bases in between. Per the germline V gene, CDR1 is KGHSH and CDR2 is LQKENI. The CDR3 is made up of 14 amino acids. The CDR3 reads CASSLSEGTLEAFF. The CDR3 DNA follows: TGTGCCAGCTCACTCTCTGAAGGGACACTTGAAGCTTTCTTT. The whole variable domain, remainder taken from reference TRBV18 and TRBJ1-1, is NAGVMQNPRHLVRRRGQEARLRCSPMKGHSHVYWYRQLPEEGLKFMVYLQKENIIDESGMPKERFSAEFPKEGPSILRIQQVVRGDSAAYFCASSLSEGTLEAFFGQGTRLTVV.

The chain employs TRBV9 and TRBJ2-1, with 9 bases lining up with TRBD2. Per the germline V gene, CDR1 is SGDLS and CDR2 is YYNGEE. The junction had 8 bases not matched to a gene; V was cut back by 2 bases and J by 11 bases. CDR3 length: 14 residues. This CDR3 is CASSVGVAGVKQFF. CDR3 DNA: TGTGCCAGCAGCGTGGGGGTAGCGGGAGTTAAGCAGTTCTTC.

This clone turned up a few times. This rearrangement joins TRBV6-2 or TRBV6-3 to TRBJ2-1; no clear D. The CDR3 has 13 amino acids. V was clipped by 6 bases and J by 7 bases, with 13 bases between them. Germline CDR1 MNHEY, CDR2 SVGEGT. The CDR3 DNA follows: TGTGCCAGCAGCCCCGAGACAAGAAATGAGCAGTTCTTC. This translates into CASSPETRNEQFF.

The chain recombines TRBV28 with TRBJ2-2, with 7 bases lining up with TRBD2. Germline values: CDR1 MDHEN, CDR2 SYDVKM. The CDR3 is 15 residues long. V was pared by 7 bases and J by 4 bases, with 9 bases of the junction left unmatched. DNA for the CDR3: TGTGCCAGCAAGCGGGACCCAGGTCCCACCGGGGAGCTGTTTTTT. This translates into CASKRDPGPTGELFF.

The V call is TRBV5-5, the J call TRBJ1-1, with D perhaps TRBD1 (6 bases). CDR1 is SGHKS, CDR2 YYEKEE, per germline (reference sequence). The germline V and J ends were trimmed by 0 bases and 1 base, with 13 bases remaining between them. The CDR3 is made up of 16 amino acids. In nucleotides, the CDR3 is TGTGCCAGCAGCTTGGGGCCGGGACATAAGAACACTGAAGCTTTCTTT. Translated, it gives CASSLGPGHKNTEAFF.